The rows below give T cell receptor beta chains drawn from one sample of a study of beta chain features in type 1 diabetes. Only in-frame clones appear in the TCRdb table, and some are missing; sequencing was by immunoSEQ multiplex PCR. This repertoire shows hundreds of thousands of clones, around a sixth found once; its top ten account for more than 0.08%. Sequencing used naive CD4+ T cells from blood. The receptors here all came from a man aged 18-30 years in good health. CDR3s include the opening cysteine and the closing phenylalanine or tryptophan. Fields, in order: D gene, clone size, V gene, J gene, CDR3 DNA, CDR3 protein. D genes are given only for firm matches. Only some rows state a clone size, as once, few, many or a class for expanded clones.

D gene: TRBD1
clone size: few
V gene: TRBV28
J gene: TRBJ2-7
CDR3 DNA: TGTGCCAGCAGTCGGGGGACAGGCACCTACGAGCAGTACTTC
CDR3 protein: CASSRGTGTYEQYF

D gene: TRBD2
clone size: NA
V gene: TRBV4-1
J gene: TRBJ2-1
CDR3 DNA: TGCGCCAGCAGCCAAGATGAGCTAGCGGGGGGGTACAATGAGCAGTTCTTC
CDR3 protein: CASSQDELAGGYNEQFF

D gene: NA
clone size: few
V gene: TRBV15
J gene: TRBJ2-5
CDR3 DNA: TGTGCCACCAGCAGAGATTTACAGGCCCAGTACTTC
CDR3 protein: CATSRDLQAQYF

D gene: NA
clone size: few
V gene: TRBV19
J gene: TRBJ2-7
CDR3 DNA: TGTGCCAGTAGTCCTCAGGTCGCCTACGAGCAGTACTTC
CDR3 protein: CASSPQVAYEQYF

D gene: TRBD1
clone size: few
V gene: TRBV28
J gene: TRBJ2-3
CDR3 DNA: TGTGCCAGCAGTTCGCCTACAGGGGCTGATACGCAGTATTTT
CDR3 protein: CASSSPTGADTQYF

D gene: NA
clone size: few
V gene: TRBV28
J gene: TRBJ2-3
CDR3 DNA: TGTGCGACGGGGCTGGCTAGGTCTTCTGATACGCAGTATTTT
CDR3 protein: CATGLARSSDTQYF

D gene: TRBD2
clone size: few
V gene: TRBV4-3
J gene: TRBJ2-5
CDR3 DNA: TGCGCCAGCAGCCTGTCAGGGACTAGCAAAGAGACCCAGTACTTC
CDR3 protein: CASSLSGTSKETQYF

D gene: NA
clone size: few
V gene: TRBV7-3
J gene: TRBJ2-6
CDR3 DNA: TGTGCCAGCAGCCCAGGCGGGCCTGGGGCCAACGTCCTGACTTTC
CDR3 protein: CASSPGGPGANVLTF

D gene: NA
clone size: few
V gene: TRBV7-9
J gene: TRBJ1-1
CDR3 DNA: TGTGCCAGCAGCCTGACCATCGGGTCCCATGAAGCTTTCTTT
CDR3 protein: CASSLTIGSHEAFF

D gene: NA
clone size: NA
V gene: TRBV7-9
J gene: TRBJ2-6
CDR3 DNA: TGTGCCAGCAGCCGAGAGACCTCTGGGGCCAACGTCCTGACTTTC
CDR3 protein: CASSRETSGANVLTF

D gene: NA
clone size: NA
V gene: TRBV9
J gene: TRBJ1-1
CDR3 DNA: TGTGCCAGCAGCCGGGACCCGGCGGGCACTGAAGCTTTCTTT
CDR3 protein: CASSRDPAGTEAFF

D gene: TRBD2
clone size: few
V gene: TRBV18
J gene: TRBJ2-5
CDR3 DNA: TGTGCCAGCTCACCCAGCGGGGGGGCCGTCGAGACCCAGTACTTC
CDR3 protein: CASSPSGGAVETQYF

D gene: NA
clone size: NA
V gene: TRBV21-1
J gene: TRBJ2-3
CDR3 DNA: TGTGCCAGCAGCAAGGGGCACAGGGGTAGCACAGATACGCAGTATTTT
CDR3 protein: CASSKGHRGSTDTQYF

D gene: TRBD1
clone size: NA
V gene: TRBV27
J gene: TRBJ2-2
CDR3 DNA: TGTGCCAGCAACCTGGGACAGGCTAACACCGGGGAGCTGTTTTTT
CDR3 protein: CASNLGQANTGELFF

D gene: TRBD1
clone size: few
V gene: TRBV28
J gene: TRBJ1-5
CDR3 DNA: TGTGCCAGCAGCAAATACCGGGACAGGGGTGAGATGAAGAGCAATCAGCCCCAGCATTTT
CDR3 protein: CASSKYRDRGEMKSNQPQHF

D gene: TRBD1
clone size: few
V gene: TRBV12-5
J gene: TRBJ2-4
CDR3 DNA: TGTGCTAGTGGTTTGTTCATCAGGGGGCTCGGCCTCATTCAGTACTTC
CDR3 protein: CASGLFIRGLGLIQYF

D gene: NA
clone size: NA
V gene: TRBV30
J gene: TRBJ2-1
CDR3 DNA: TGTGCCTGGAGTCCCGGGAAAGGGTCCTACAATGAGCAGTTCTTC
CDR3 protein: CAWSPGKGSYNEQFF

D gene: NA
clone size: NA
V gene: TRBV7-2
J gene: TRBJ2-7
CDR3 DNA: TGTGCCAGCAGCTTAGGCTGGGGGACCTACGAGCAGTACTTC
CDR3 protein: CASSLGWGTYEQYF

D gene: TRBD2
clone size: few
V gene: TRBV28
J gene: TRBJ2-1
CDR3 DNA: TGTGCCAGCAGATTAGCGGGGGGGCCCAACAATGAGCAGTTCTTC
CDR3 protein: CASRLAGGPNNEQFF

D gene: TRBD1
clone size: few
V gene: TRBV13
J gene: TRBJ1-4
CDR3 DNA: TGTGCCAGCAGCGAGTCGGGACAGGACCCTAATGAAAAACTGTTTTTT
CDR3 protein: CASSESGQDPNEKLFF

D gene: TRBD1
clone size: few
V gene: TRBV20-1
J gene: TRBJ1-1
CDR3 DNA: TGCAGTGCTAGAATCGACAGGGGAGCTTTCTTT
CDR3 protein: CSARIDRGAFF

D gene: NA
clone size: few
V gene: TRBV28
J gene: TRBJ2-2
CDR3 DNA: TGTGCCAGCAGTACAAACACCGGGGAGCTGTTTTTT
CDR3 protein: CASSTNTGELFF

D gene: NA
clone size: NA
V gene: TRBV5-6
J gene: TRBJ2-1
CDR3 DNA: TGTGCCAGCAGCTTGGGGCCCGCTTTCGGGGCGAGTAGGGAGCAGTTCTTC
CDR3 protein: CASSLGPAFGASREQFF

D gene: NA
clone size: NA
V gene: TRBV7-2
J gene: TRBJ1-2
CDR3 DNA: TGTGCCAGCAGCCCTCGGACCGGGGGCTATGGCTACACCTTC
CDR3 protein: CASSPRTGGYGYTF

D gene: TRBD1
clone size: few
V gene: TRBV28
J gene: TRBJ1-2
CDR3 DNA: TGTGCCAGCAGAGAGGGACAGCTCTATGGCTACACCTTC
CDR3 protein: CASREGQLYGYTF

D gene: TRBD1
clone size: few
V gene: TRBV7-9
J gene: TRBJ1-2
CDR3 DNA: TGTGCCAGCAGCTTCAAGTGGGACAGGGATTACGGCTACACCTTC
CDR3 protein: CASSFKWDRDYGYTF

D gene: NA
clone size: few
V gene: TRBV20-1
J gene: TRBJ2-3
CDR3 DNA: TGCAGTGCGACTAGCACAGATACGCAGTATTTT
CDR3 protein: CSATSTDTQYF

D gene: TRBD1
clone size: NA
V gene: TRBV19
J gene: TRBJ1-1
CDR3 DNA: TGTGCCAGTATTTCAGGACAGGGACTTATTGCAACTCCTGAAGCTTTCTTT
CDR3 protein: CASISGQGLIATPEAFF

D gene: TRBD1
clone size: NA
V gene: TRBV19
J gene: TRBJ2-3
CDR3 DNA: TGTGCCAGTACCGACACCGGGACAGGGAACACAGATACGCAGTATTTT
CDR3 protein: CASTDTGTGNTDTQYF

D gene: NA
clone size: few
V gene: TRBV5-4
J gene: TRBJ2-7
CDR3 DNA: TGTGCCAGCAGCGTACCGAAGGGCGGTTCCTACGAGCAGTACTTC
CDR3 protein: CASSVPKGGSYEQYF

D gene: TRBD1
clone size: few
V gene: TRBV5-1
J gene: TRBJ2-3
CDR3 DNA: TGCGCCAGCAGCCCTGGGACAGGGGGCCAAGATACGCAGTATTTT
CDR3 protein: CASSPGTGGQDTQYF

D gene: TRBD1
clone size: few
V gene: TRBV19
J gene: TRBJ1-2
CDR3 DNA: TGTGCCAGTAGTCCCGGGACAGACAATGGCTACACCTTC
CDR3 protein: CASSPGTDNGYTF

D gene: TRBD1
clone size: many
V gene: TRBV9
J gene: TRBJ2-4
CDR3 DNA: TGTGCCAGCAGCTGGGGACAGGGTGGAAACATTCAGTACTTC
CDR3 protein: CASSWGQGGNIQYF

D gene: NA
clone size: few
V gene: TRBV10-1
J gene: TRBJ2-1
CDR3 DNA: TGCGCCAGCAGTGGGGATCACCCCGATGAGCAGTTCTTC
CDR3 protein: CASSGDHPDEQFF

D gene: NA
clone size: NA
V gene: TRBV15
J gene: TRBJ2-1
CDR3 DNA: TGTGCCACCAGGGTCCCAGGGGCAGTGTACAATGAGCAGTTCTTC
CDR3 protein: CATRVPGAVYNEQFF

D gene: NA
clone size: few
V gene: TRBV5-4
J gene: TRBJ2-1
CDR3 DNA: TGTGCCAGCAGCTCCCCGGCTAGGAGCTCCTACAATGAGCAGTTCTTC
CDR3 protein: CASSSPARSSYNEQFF

D gene: TRBD1
clone size: few
V gene: TRBV5-4
J gene: TRBJ2-3
CDR3 DNA: TGTGCCAGCAGCTTGGACAGGGGGCAGGCAGATACGCAGTATTTT
CDR3 protein: CASSLDRGQADTQYF

D gene: NA
clone size: NA
V gene: TRBV18
J gene: TRBJ2-7
CDR3 DNA: TGTGCCAGCTCACTGCGATCCCTCTACGAGCAGTACTTC
CDR3 protein: CASSLRSLYEQYF

D gene: TRBD1
clone size: NA
V gene: TRBV27
J gene: TRBJ1-1
CDR3 DNA: TGTGCCAGCAGTCGGGACAGAGAATTTACTGAAGCTTTCTTT
CDR3 protein: CASSRDREFTEAFF

D gene: NA
clone size: NA
V gene: TRBV7-9
J gene: TRBJ2-5
CDR3 DNA: TGTGCCAGCAGCCATCAAGAGACCCAGTACTTC
CDR3 protein: CASSHQETQYF

D gene: TRBD1
clone size: NA
V gene: TRBV5-5
J gene: TRBJ1-5
CDR3 DNA: TGTGCCAGCAGCGCTCAGGGGGCTAACAATCAGCCCCAGCATTTT
CDR3 protein: CASSAQGANNQPQHF

D gene: NA
clone size: NA
V gene: TRBV30
J gene: TRBJ1-1
CDR3 DNA: TGTGCCTGGGTGGCGGGGGGCACTGAAGCTTTCTTT
CDR3 protein: CAWVAGGTEAFF

D gene: TRBD2
clone size: NA
V gene: TRBV6-1
J gene: TRBJ2-7
CDR3 DNA: TGTGCCAGCACTGAGACTAGCAGACACTACGAGCAGTACTTC
CDR3 protein: CASTETSRHYEQYF

D gene: TRBD1
clone size: few
V gene: TRBV19
J gene: TRBJ2-7
CDR3 DNA: TGTGCCAGTAGAAACAGGGGAGTGTCCTCCTACGAGCAGTACTTC
CDR3 protein: CASRNRGVSSYEQYF

D gene: NA
clone size: NA
V gene: TRBV29-1
J gene: TRBJ1-1
CDR3 DNA: TGCAGCGTTGTAGGCATAATTCTCACTGAAGCTTTCTTT
CDR3 protein: CSVVGIILTEAFF

D gene: TRBD2
clone size: few
V gene: TRBV11-3
J gene: TRBJ2-1
CDR3 DNA: TGTGCCAGCAGCGTAAGATACGGGACTAGCGACTACAATGAGCAGTTCTTC
CDR3 protein: CASSVRYGTSDYNEQFF

D gene: TRBD1
clone size: NA
V gene: TRBV25-1
J gene: TRBJ2-7
CDR3 DNA: TGTGCCAGCAGTGAATCCCTCGGGACCAGGGGGTACGAGCAGTACTTC
CDR3 protein: CASSESLGTRGYEQYF

D gene: TRBD2
clone size: few
V gene: TRBV5-1
J gene: TRBJ2-1
CDR3 DNA: TGCGCCAGCGGATCCGGGACTAGCGGGACGTCCTACAATGAGCAGTTCTTC
CDR3 protein: CASGSGTSGTSYNEQFF

D gene: TRBD2
clone size: few
V gene: TRBV4-1
J gene: TRBJ2-5
CDR3 DNA: TGCGCCAGCAGCCCTAGACTAGCGGGAGGGGAGACCCAGTACTTC
CDR3 protein: CASSPRLAGGETQYF

D gene: NA
clone size: few
V gene: TRBV7-2
J gene: TRBJ2-7
CDR3 DNA: TGTGCCAGCAGCTTTGGTGGGAAAAGCTCCTACGAGCAGTACTTC
CDR3 protein: CASSFGGKSSYEQYF

D gene: NA
clone size: few
V gene: TRBV4-3
J gene: TRBJ1-5
CDR3 DNA: TGCGCCAGCAGCCAAGGGCAACATAGCAATCAGCCCCAGCATTTT
CDR3 protein: CASSQGQHSNQPQHF

D gene: NA
clone size: few
V gene: TRBV9
J gene: TRBJ1-1
CDR3 DNA: TGTGCCAGCAGCGTAAACACACTGAACACTGAAGCTTTCTTT
CDR3 protein: CASSVNTLNTEAFF

D gene: TRBD1
clone size: few
V gene: TRBV14
J gene: TRBJ2-7
CDR3 DNA: TGTGCCAGCAGCCTCCAGACAGGGGGCAGGTACGAGCAGTACTTC
CDR3 protein: CASSLQTGGRYEQYF

D gene: TRBD2
clone size: NA
V gene: TRBV28
J gene: TRBJ2-1
CDR3 DNA: TGTGCCAGCAGTACGACTAGCGGGAGGGTCGGGTACAATGAGCAGTTCTTC
CDR3 protein: CASSTTSGRVGYNEQFF

D gene: NA
clone size: NA
V gene: TRBV5-1
J gene: TRBJ2-5
CDR3 DNA: TGCGCCAGCAGTTCCGGGGCTTTTAAAGAGACCCAGTACTTC
CDR3 protein: CASSSGAFKETQYF

D gene: TRBD1
clone size: NA
V gene: TRBV11-2
J gene: TRBJ2-1
CDR3 DNA: TGTGCCAGCAGACAGACAGGGTTGAATGAGCAGTTCTTC
CDR3 protein: CASRQTGLNEQFF

D gene: TRBD2
clone size: few
V gene: TRBV7-9
J gene: TRBJ2-1
CDR3 DNA: TGTGCCAGCAGCTTAAATAGGGGAGGGAGCTCCTACAATGAGCAGTTCTTC
CDR3 protein: CASSLNRGGSSYNEQFF